What follows are 18 T cell receptor beta chains derived from one specimen sequenced in a study of blood T cell repertoires in COVID-19. Produced via immunoSEQ multiplex PCR; TCRdb's table is partial and in-frame only. The data contain 70,000 or so clones, about 85% of them singletons. Sequencing was performed on peripheral blood. The receptors shown here come from a man in his fifties or sixties with COVID-19, enrolled during active disease.

The V gene is TRBV4-2, the J gene TRBJ2-3; 8 bases match TRBD2. This CDR3 has 15 amino acids. V shed 4 bases, J shed 4 bases, and the junction held 7 bases outside the gene matches. Germline assignment: CDR1 LGHNA and CDR2 YNFKEQ. The CDR3 DNA follows: TGTGCCAGCAGCCCCTTAGCGGGAATCTCAGATACGCAGTATTTT. Amino acid sequence: CASSPLAGISDTQYF.

The chain carries TRBV18 and TRBJ1-5, with TRBD1 as a possible D gene (5 bases). From germline, CDR1 is KGHSH and CDR2 LQKENI. This CDR3 contains 15 residues. The ends were cut back, 4 bases at V and 6 bases at J, with 16 bases in the middle. CDR3 nucleotide sequence: TGTGCCAGCTCACAAGGGGAAGGGCAAAGTCAGCCCCAGCATTTT. Residues: CASSQGEGQSQPQHF.

A few counts support this clone. The V call is TRBV7-9, the J call TRBJ1-6, with D possibly being TRBD1 (6 bases). The CDR3 length is 15 residues. Germline V gene data show CDR1 as SEHNR and CDR2 as FQNEAQ (reference sequence). The V and J ends lost 5 bases and 5 bases respectively, with 13 bases between them. As DNA, the CDR3 is TGTGCCAGCAGCCCCTCGACAGGCAATAATTCACCCCTCCACTTT. It specifies CASSPSTGNNSPLHF.

The V gene is TRBV5-6, the J gene TRBJ2-1; TRBD2 might be the D (5 bases). The CDR3 totals 14 residues. Germline values: CDR1 SGHDT, CDR2 YYEEEE. V was cut by 4 bases and J by 0 bases, with 8 bases left in between. CDR3: CASSVRGSYNEQFF. The CDR3 DNA reads TGTGCCAGCAGCGTACGGGGCTCCTACAATGAGCAGTTCTTC.

This clone was seen a single time. This sequence joins TRBV27 and TRBJ2-6; no reliable D call. Trimming took off 6 bases at V and 0 bases at J, with 15 bases between the two ends. Germline CDR1 and CDR2: MNHEY and SMNVEV (reference sequence). The CDR3 has 17 amino acids. The CDR3 DNA sequence: TGTGCCAGCAGCCGATACCTCCACAACTCTGGGGCCAACGTCCTGACTTTC. Encoded protein: CASSRYLHNSGANVLTF.

This clone was counted a few times. The chain combines TRBV13 with TRBJ2-7, with TRBD1 identical over 7 bases. V lost 5 bases to trimming and J lost 7 bases; unmatched junction nucleotides: 14. The CDR3 is made up of 15 amino acids. Germline-derived CDR1 and CDR2 are PRHDT and FYEKMQ (reference sequence). CDR3 sequence: CASSPLGTGVREQYF. CDR3 nucleotide sequence: TGTGCCAGCAGCCCCCTTGGAACAGGGGTTCGGGAGCAGTACTTC.

The chain employs TRBV6-5 and TRBJ2-7; 7 bases are a match to TRBD1. This CDR3 has 16 residues. V lost 4 bases and J lost 0; bases outside the gene matches: 9. CDR1 and CDR2 (germline): MNHEY, SVGAGI. The CDR3: CASSLTGTVSSYEQYF. CDR3 sequence (DNA): TGTGCCAGCAGTTTAACCGGGACAGTAAGCTCCTACGAGCAGTACTTC.

The chain joins TRBV6-2 or TRBV6-3 to TRBJ2-3, with 10 nucleotides matching TRBD2. V was clipped by 5 bases and J by 2 bases; unmatched bases: 7. CDR3 length: 16 amino acids. Per the germline V gene, CDR1 is MNHEY and CDR2 is SVGEGT. The CDR3 sequence is CASSKLAGVVTDTQYF. CDR3 DNA: TGTGCCAGCAGTAAGCTAGCGGGAGTAGTCACAGATACGCAGTATTTT.

J is TRBJ2-7 and V is TRBV5-4; TRBD1 matches 7 bases. V shed 2 bases, J shed 3 bases, and the junction held 5 bases outside the gene matches. CDR1 and CDR2 from the germline V gene are SGHNT and YYREEE (reference sequence). The CDR3 is 14 amino acids. The CDR3 here is CASSFEGAIYEQYF. As DNA, the CDR3 is TGTGCCAGCAGCTTTGAGGGGGCGATCTACGAGCAGTACTTC.

The V gene is TRBV30, the J gene TRBJ2-7; 10 bases map to TRBD1. V gave up 4 bases and J gave up 2 bases; unmatched junction bases: 8. CDR1 and CDR2 from the germline V gene are GTSNPN and SVGIG (reference sequence). The CDR3 covers 15 residues. CDR3 region: CAWTPDRGAAYEQYF. CDR3 bases: TGTGCCTGGACCCCGGACAGGGGGGCTGCCTACGAGCAGTACTTC.

About this clone itself: One end of the junction does not line up with germline, which may come from a read error. This chain connects TRBV7-7 to TRBJ2-1, with D possibly TRBD2 on 5 matching bases. CDR1 and CDR2 (germline): SSHAT, FNYEAQ (reference sequence). The CDR3 has 13 residues. The CDR3 DNA follows: TGTGCTAGCAGCTTACTAGAAGGTGGGGAGCAGTTCTTC. It specifies CASSLLEGGEQFF. Drawing the rest from reference TRBV7-7 and TRBJ2-1, the complete variable domain is GAGVSQSPRYKVTKRGQDVTLRCDPISSHATLYWYQQALGQGPEFLTYFNYEAQPDKSGLPSDRFSAERPEGSISTLTIQRTEQRDSAMYRCASSLLEGGEQFFGPGTRLTVL.

The chain recombines TRBV27 with TRBJ2-1; 7 bases fit TRBD2. This CDR3 contains 16 residues. V shed 0 bases, J shed 6 bases, and the junction held 8 bases outside the gene matches. Germline V gene data show CDR1 as MNHEY and CDR2 as SMNVEV (reference sequence). The CDR3 nucleotides are TGTGCCAGCAGTTTATCGTCAGCGGGGCTGATCAATGAGCAGTTCTTC. Its translation: CASSLSSAGLINEQFF.

The chain uses TRBV5-6 and TRBJ1-5; 7 positions agree with TRBD1. The CDR3 is made up of 15 amino acids. The ends lost 4 bases at V and 6 bases at J; junction bases unmatched: 10. Per germline, CDR1 SGHDT and CDR2 YYEEEE. CDR3 DNA: TGTGCCAGCAGCATTAACAGGGGTGGGGGTCAGCCCCAGCATTTT. Residues: CASSINRGGGQPQHF.

This clone was seen a few times. V is TRBV2 and J is TRBJ1-4; 9 bases agree with TRBD1. Looked up from germline, CDR1 is SNHLY and CDR2 is FYNNEI. V shed 4 bases and J 8 bases; nucleotides not matched to a gene: 2. The CDR3 is 13 residues long. CDR3 sequence: CASSVQGAEKLFF. In DNA, the CDR3 is TGTGCCAGCAGTGTACAGGGGGCGGAAAAACTGTTTTTT.

The V gene is TRBV6-4, the J gene TRBJ2-7, with 10 nucleotides matching TRBD1. V dropped 6 bases and J dropped 2; count of bases not matched to a gene: 4. In germline, CDR1 is MRHNA, CDR2 SNTAGT. The CDR3 sequence is 14 residues long. CDR3 in amino acids: CASRDRGRPYEQYF. CDR3 sequence (DNA): TGTGCCAGCAGAGACAGGGGGCGTCCCTACGAGCAGTACTTC.

The chain employs TRBV19 and TRBJ2-2, with D tentatively TRBD2 (5 bases). The V end was cut by 6 bases, the J end by 5 bases, with 13 bases between. Germline CDR1 is LNHDA and CDR2 is SQIVND (reference sequence). The CDR3 contains 14 residues. The CDR3 DNA sequence: TGTGCCAGTAGAGGACTTGTCTGGACCGGGGAGCTGTTTTTT. This encodes CASRGLVWTGELFF.

This clone was seen only a few times. V and J are TRBV28 and TRBJ2-6, with 7 nucleotides matching TRBD1. The junction had 5 bases not matched to a gene; V was cut back by 7 bases and J by 2 bases. This CDR3 has 15 amino acids. Germline CDR1 MDHEN, CDR2 SYDVKM. The CDR3 nucleotides are TGTGCCAGCAATGAGGGGGCGGCTGGGGCCAACGTCCTGACTTTC. It yields the protein CASNEGAAGANVLTF.

The rearrangement joins TRBV11-2 to TRBJ2-1; 7 bases match TRBD2. Germline assignment: CDR1 SGHAT and CDR2 FQNNGV. V lost 4 bases and J lost 3; bases outside the gene matches: 3. CDR3 size: 14 residues. CDR3 region: CASSSGLVYNEQFF. The CDR3 nucleotides read TGTGCCAGCAGCTCTGGACTAGTCTACAATGAGCAGTTCTTC.